This T cell receptor beta chain comes out of a study of blood T cell repertoires in COVID-19. Method: immunoSEQ multiplex PCR; TCRdb's copy keeps in-frame clones and lacks some. The sample shows tens of thousands of clones, 70% to 90% of them seen only once. Trimming shortened V by 8 bases and J by 5 bases, and 18 bases separated the two germline ends. The CDR3 totals 14 residues. The germline gives CDR1 SNHLY, CDR2 FYNNEI. The chain has TRBV2 and TRBJ2-5; D is perhaps TRBD1 (6 bases). What was sequenced was peripheral blood. The source is a human donor in a cohort sampled during active COVID-19. The CDR3 sequence is CASRTGNRRETQYF. The CDR3 region has the DNA TGTGCCAGCCGAACAGGGAATAGGCGGGAGACCCAGTACTTC.